This TCR beta chain was sequenced in a study of T-cell reconstitution after alpha-beta-depleted transplantation in children. It was with unique molecular identifiers that the TCRbeta library was prepared. One entry per CDR3 protein results from TCRdb running MiXCR on the PCR reads. In the table there are 400,000 to 500,000 distinct CDR3 sequences, about 11% of which are singletons. The ends lost 5 bases at V and 5 bases at J; junction bases unmatched: 9. The CDR3 is 14 amino acids. Germline lookup yields CDR1 SEHNR and CDR2 FQNEAQ (reference sequence). The source is a human donor who donated a stem cell graft to a child with acute myeloid leukemia. The starting material was PBMCs from the stem cell graft donor, obtained from the stem cell graft. The chain is built from TRBV7-9 and TRBJ2-7, with 7 bases fitting TRBD2. Written as DNA, the CDR3 is TGTGCCAGCAGCCCGGGGAGGGGACGTCACGAGCAGTACGTC. As protein: CASSPGRGRHEQYV.